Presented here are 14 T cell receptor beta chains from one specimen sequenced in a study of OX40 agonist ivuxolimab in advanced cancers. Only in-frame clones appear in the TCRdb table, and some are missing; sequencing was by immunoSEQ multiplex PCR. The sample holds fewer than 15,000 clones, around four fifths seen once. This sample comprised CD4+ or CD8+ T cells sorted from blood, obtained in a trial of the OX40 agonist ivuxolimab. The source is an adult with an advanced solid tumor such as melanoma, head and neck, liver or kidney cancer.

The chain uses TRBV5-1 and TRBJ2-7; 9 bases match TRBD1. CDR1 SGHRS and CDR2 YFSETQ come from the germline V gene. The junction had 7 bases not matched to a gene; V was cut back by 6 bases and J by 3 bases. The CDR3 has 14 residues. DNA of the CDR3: TGCGCCAGCACGCGGGACAGGGTGGGCTACGAGCAGTACTTC. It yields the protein CASTRDRVGYEQYF.

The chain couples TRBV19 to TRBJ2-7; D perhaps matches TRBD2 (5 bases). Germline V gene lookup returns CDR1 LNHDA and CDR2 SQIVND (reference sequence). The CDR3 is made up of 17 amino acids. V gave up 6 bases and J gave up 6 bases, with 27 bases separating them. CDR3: CASRDRTESSLLGEQYF. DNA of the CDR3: TGTGCCAGTAGGGATCGGACGGAAAGCTCTCTACTAGGCGAGCAGTACTTC.

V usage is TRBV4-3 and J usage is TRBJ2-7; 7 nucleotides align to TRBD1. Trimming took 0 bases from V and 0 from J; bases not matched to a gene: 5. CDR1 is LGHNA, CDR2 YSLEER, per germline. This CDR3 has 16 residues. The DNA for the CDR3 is TGCGCCAGCAGCCAAGATCAGGGGACAGCCTCCTACGAGCAGTACTTC. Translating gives CASSQDQGTASYEQYF.

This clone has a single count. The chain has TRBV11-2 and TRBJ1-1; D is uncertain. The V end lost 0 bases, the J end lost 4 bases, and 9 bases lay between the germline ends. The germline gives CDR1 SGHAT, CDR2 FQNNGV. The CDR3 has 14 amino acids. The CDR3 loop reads CASSLELLGTEAFF. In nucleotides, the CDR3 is TGTGCCAGCAGCTTAGAATTACTGGGCACTGAAGCTTTCTTT.

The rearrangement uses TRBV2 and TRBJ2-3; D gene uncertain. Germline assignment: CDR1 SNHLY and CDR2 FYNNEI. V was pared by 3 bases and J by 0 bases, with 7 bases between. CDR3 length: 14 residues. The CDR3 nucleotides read TGTGCCAGCAGTGACCCCGGTAGCACAGATACGCAGTATTTT. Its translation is CASSDPGSTDTQYF.

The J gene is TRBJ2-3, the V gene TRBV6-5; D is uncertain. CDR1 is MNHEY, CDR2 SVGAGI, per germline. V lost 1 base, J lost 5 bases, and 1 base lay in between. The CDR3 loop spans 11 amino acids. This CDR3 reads CASSYLDTQYF. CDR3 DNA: TGTGCCAGCAGTTACTTAGATACGCAGTATTTT.

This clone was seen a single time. CDR3 protein: CASSDNGAAGSEQYF. As DNA, the CDR3 is TGTGCCAGCAGTGATAACGGGGCAGCGGGGTCGGAGCAGTACTTC. The chain combines TRBV9 with TRBJ2-7, with 7 bases matching TRBD2. V dropped 5 bases and J dropped 7; count of bases not matched to a gene: 15. Germline loops: CDR1 SGDLS, CDR2 YYNGEE. This CDR3 is 15 amino acids long.

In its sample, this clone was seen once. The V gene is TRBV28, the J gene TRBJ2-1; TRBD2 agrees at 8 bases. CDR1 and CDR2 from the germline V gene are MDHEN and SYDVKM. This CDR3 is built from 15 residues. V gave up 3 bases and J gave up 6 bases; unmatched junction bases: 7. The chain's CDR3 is CASSFGTSSSNEQFF. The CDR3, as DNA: TGTGCCAGCAGTTTCGGGACTAGTTCTAGCAATGAGCAGTTCTTC. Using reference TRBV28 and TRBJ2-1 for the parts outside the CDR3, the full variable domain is DVKVTQSSRYLVKRTGEKVFLECVQDMDHENMFWYRQDPGLGLRLIYFSYDVKMKEKGDIPEGYSVSREKKERFSLILESASTNQTSMYLCASSFGTSSSNEQFFGPGTRLTVL.

The CDR3 here is CASSELGTRNTEAFF. Written as DNA, the CDR3 is TGTGCCAGCAGTGAACTAGGCACCCGGAACACTGAAGCTTTCTTT. The chain recombines TRBV25-1 with TRBJ1-1; D gene ambiguous. Between the trimmed V and J ends, which lost 2 bases and 1 base, there was a span of 11 bases. The CDR3 loop spans 15 amino acids. The germline CDR1 and CDR2 sequences are MGHDK and SYGVNS.

CDR3 sequence reads: CASSQTSGDTDTQYF. Written as DNA, the CDR3 is TGTGCCAGCAGCCAAACTAGCGGGGACACAGATACGCAGTATTTT. The chain uses TRBV7-6 and TRBJ2-3, with 10 nucleotides matching TRBD2. V trimming: 5 bases; J trimming: 2 bases; junction bases outside the gene matches: 4. Germline values: CDR1 SGHVS, CDR2 FNYEAQ. The CDR3 is made up of 15 amino acids.

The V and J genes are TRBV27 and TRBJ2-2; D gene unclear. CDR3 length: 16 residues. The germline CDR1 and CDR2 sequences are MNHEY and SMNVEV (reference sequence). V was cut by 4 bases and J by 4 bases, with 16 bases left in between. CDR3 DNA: TGTGCCAGCAGTTACCCCGGTGGGGTATCCACCGGGGAGCTGTTTTTT. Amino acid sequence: CASSYPGGVSTGELFF.

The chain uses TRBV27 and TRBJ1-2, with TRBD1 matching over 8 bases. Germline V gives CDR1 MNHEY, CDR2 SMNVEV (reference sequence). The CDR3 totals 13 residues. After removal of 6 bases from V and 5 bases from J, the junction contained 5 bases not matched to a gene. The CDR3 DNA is TGTGCCAGCAGGACAGGGGAGGGGTATGGCTACACCTTC. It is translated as CASRTGEGYGYTF.

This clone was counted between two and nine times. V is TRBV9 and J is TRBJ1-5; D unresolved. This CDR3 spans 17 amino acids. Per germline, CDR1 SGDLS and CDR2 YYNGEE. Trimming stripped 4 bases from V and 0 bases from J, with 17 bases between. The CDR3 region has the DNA TGTGCCAGCAGCCGCCTCGGGGAGCCGGTTAGCAATCAGCCCCAGCATTTT. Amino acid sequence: CASSRLGEPVSNQPQHF.

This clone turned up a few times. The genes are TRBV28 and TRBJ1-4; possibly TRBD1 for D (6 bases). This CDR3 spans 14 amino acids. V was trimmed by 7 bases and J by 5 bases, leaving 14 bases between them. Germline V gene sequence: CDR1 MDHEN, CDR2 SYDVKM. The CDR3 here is CASKIDRPNEKLFF. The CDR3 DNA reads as TGTGCCAGCAAGATCGACAGGCCGAATGAAAAACTGTTTTTT.